The clone carrying this TCR beta chain appeared once. This entry belongs to a study of T cell changes during pregnancy in multiple sclerosis. Assay used: immunoSEQ multiplex PCR; TCRdb lists only in-frame clones, some missing. The sample yields approximately 47,000 clones, roughly 90% seen once. The J segment lost 6 bases and the V segment lost 3 bases, leaving 9 bases of the junction unmatched. Germline V lookup: CDR1 PRHDT, CDR2 FYEKMQ (reference sequence). CDR3 length: 17 amino acids. The clonotype originates from a female donor with multiple sclerosis, enrolled in a pregnancy study. This specimen was peripheral blood, taken in the first trimester of pregnancy. V usage is TRBV13 and J usage is TRBJ1-6; 9 bases fit TRBD1. The CDR3 loop reads CASSFWDRELRNSPLHF. CDR3 nucleotide sequence: TGTGCCAGCAGCTTTTGGGACAGGGAGTTACGTAATTCACCCCTCCACTTT.